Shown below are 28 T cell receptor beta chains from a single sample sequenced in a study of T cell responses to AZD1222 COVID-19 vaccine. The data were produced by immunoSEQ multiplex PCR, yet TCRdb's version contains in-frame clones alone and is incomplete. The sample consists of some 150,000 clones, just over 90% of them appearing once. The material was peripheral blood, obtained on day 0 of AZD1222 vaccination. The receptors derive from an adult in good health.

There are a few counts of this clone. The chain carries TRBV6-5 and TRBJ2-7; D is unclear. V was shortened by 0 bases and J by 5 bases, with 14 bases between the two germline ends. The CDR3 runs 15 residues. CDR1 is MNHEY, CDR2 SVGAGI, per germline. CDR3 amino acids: CASSYSFTDPHEQYF. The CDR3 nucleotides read TGTGCCAGCAGTTACTCCTTTACAGATCCCCACGAGCAGTACTTC.

The CDR3, as DNA: TGTGCCAGCAGCCAAGACAGGGGGCAGGCCTTGGGTAATCAGCCCCAGCATTTT. It yields the protein CASSQDRGQALGNQPQHF. The gene calls are TRBV3-1 (or the pseudogene TRBV3-2) and TRBJ1-5; 8 bases line up with TRBD1. The CDR3 has 18 amino acids. Germline assignment: CDR1 LGHDT and CDR2 YNNKEL (reference sequence). With V trimmed by 0 bases and J by 4 bases, 11 bases remained unmatched.

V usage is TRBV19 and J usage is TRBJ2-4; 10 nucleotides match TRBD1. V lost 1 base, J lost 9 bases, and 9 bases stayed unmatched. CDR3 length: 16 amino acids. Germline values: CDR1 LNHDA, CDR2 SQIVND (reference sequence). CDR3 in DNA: TGTGCCAGTAGTATAGGTCTTTGGACAGGGGGAGTCATTCAGTACTTC. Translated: CASSIGLWTGGVIQYF.

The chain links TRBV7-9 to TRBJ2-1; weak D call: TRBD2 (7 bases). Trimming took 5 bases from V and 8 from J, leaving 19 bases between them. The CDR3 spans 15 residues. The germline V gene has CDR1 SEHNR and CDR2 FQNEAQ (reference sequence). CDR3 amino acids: CASSQAKGGRDEQFF. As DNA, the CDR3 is TGTGCCAGCAGCCAAGCGAAGGGGGGGCGAGATGAGCAGTTCTTC. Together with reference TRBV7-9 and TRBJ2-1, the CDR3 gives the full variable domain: DTGVSQNPRHKITKRGQNVTFRCDPISEHNRLYWYRQTLGQGPEFLTYFQNEAQLEKSRLLSDRFSAERPKGSFSTLEIQRTEQGDSAMYLCASSQAKGGRDEQFFGPGTRLTVL.

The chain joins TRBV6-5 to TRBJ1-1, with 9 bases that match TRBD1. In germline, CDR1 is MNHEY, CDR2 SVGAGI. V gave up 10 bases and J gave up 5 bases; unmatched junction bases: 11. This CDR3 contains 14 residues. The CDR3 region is CANSQQGAHTEAFF. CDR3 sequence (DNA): TGTGCCAACTCCCAACAGGGGGCGCATACTGAAGCTTTCTTT.

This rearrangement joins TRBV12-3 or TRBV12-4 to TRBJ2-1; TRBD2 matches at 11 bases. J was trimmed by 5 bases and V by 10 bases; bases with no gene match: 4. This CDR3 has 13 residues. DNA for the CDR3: TGTGCCACCCGACTAGCGGGGAACAATGAGCAGTTCTTC. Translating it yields CATRLAGNNEQFF.

The CDR3 sequence: CSVEGVFQETQYF. CDR3 coding DNA: TGCAGCGTTGAAGGGGTTTTTCAGGAGACCCAGTACTTC. The rearrangement uses TRBV29-1 and TRBJ2-5, with no clear D. Trimming removed 1 base at V and 5 bases at J, with 11 bases between. This CDR3 region has 13 residues. Germline CDR1 is SQVTM and CDR2 is ANQGSEA.

This CDR3 reads CASSLPGSPDTQYF. CDR3 coding DNA: TGCGCCAGCAGTTTGCCGGGTTCCCCAGATACGCAGTATTTT. The rearrangement links TRBV5-1 to TRBJ2-3; D gene uncertain. Trimming pared 5 bases from V and 4 bases from J, leaving 14 bases between. Germline CDR1 SGHRS, CDR2 YFSETQ. The CDR3 has 14 amino acids.

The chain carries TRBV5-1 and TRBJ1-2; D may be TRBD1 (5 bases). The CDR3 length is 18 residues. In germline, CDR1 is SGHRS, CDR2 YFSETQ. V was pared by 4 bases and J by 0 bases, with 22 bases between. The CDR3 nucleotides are TGCGCCAGCAGCGCGGGGCGGCAGGCCGCATTATCTAACTATGGCTACACCTTC. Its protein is CASSAGRQAALSNYGYTF.

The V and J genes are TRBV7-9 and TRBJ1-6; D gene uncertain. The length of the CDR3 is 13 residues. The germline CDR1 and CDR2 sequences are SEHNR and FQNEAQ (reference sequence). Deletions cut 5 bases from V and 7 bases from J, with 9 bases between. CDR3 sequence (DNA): TGTGCCAGCAGCCTCAACTTCAATTCACCCCTCCACTTT. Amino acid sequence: CASSLNFNSPLHF.

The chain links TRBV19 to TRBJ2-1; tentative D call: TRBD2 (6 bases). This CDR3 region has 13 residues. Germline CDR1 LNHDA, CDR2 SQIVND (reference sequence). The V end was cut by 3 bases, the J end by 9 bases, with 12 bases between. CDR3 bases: TGTGCCAGTAGTATCGGGGGAGTAGGTGAGCAGTTCTTC. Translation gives CASSIGGVGEQFF.

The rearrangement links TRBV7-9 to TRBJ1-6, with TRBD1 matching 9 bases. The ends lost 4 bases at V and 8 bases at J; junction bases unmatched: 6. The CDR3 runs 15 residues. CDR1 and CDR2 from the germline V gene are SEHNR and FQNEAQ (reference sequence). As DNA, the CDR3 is TGTGCCAGCAGCTACGGACAGGGGTATTATTCACCCCTCCACTTT. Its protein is CASSYGQGYYSPLHF.

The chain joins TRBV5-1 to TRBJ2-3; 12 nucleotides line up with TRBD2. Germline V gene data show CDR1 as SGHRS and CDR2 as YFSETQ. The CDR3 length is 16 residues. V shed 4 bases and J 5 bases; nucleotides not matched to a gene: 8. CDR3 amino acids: CASSQTSGGGIDTQYF. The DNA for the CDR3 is TGCGCCAGCAGCCAGACTAGCGGGGGTGGGATAGATACGCAGTATTTT.

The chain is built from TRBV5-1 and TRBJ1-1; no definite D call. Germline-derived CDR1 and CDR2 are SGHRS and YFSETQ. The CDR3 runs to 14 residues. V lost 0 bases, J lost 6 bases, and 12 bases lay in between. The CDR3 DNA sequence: TGCGCCAGCAGCTTGGGGGGAATGGACCCTGAAGCTTTCTTT. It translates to CASSLGGMDPEAFF.

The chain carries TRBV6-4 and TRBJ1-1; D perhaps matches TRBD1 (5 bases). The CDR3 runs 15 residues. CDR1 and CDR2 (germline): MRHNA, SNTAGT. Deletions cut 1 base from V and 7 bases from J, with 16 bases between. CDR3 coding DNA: TGTGCCAGCAGTGACTTGGCAGGGAATACTATTGAAGCTTTCTTT. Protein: CASSDLAGNTIEAFF.

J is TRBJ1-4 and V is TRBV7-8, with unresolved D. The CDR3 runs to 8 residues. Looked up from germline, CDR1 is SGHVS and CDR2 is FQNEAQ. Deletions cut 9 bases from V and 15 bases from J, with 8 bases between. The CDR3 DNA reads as TGTGCCAGAGCAGAAGTGTTTTTT. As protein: CARAEVFF. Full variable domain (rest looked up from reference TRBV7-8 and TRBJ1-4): GAGVSQSPRYKVAKRGQDVALRCDPISGHVSLFWYQQALGQGPEFLTYFQNEAQLDKSGLPSDRFFAERPEGSVSTLKIQRTQQEDSAVYLCARAEVFFGSGTQLSVL.

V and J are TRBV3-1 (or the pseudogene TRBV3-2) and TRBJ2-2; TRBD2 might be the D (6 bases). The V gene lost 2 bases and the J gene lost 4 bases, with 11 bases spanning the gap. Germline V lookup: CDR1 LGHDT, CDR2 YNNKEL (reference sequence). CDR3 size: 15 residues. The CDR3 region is CASSQRFGGTGELFF. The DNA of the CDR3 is TGTGCCAGCAGCCAAAGATTCGGGGGCACCGGGGAGCTGTTTTTT.

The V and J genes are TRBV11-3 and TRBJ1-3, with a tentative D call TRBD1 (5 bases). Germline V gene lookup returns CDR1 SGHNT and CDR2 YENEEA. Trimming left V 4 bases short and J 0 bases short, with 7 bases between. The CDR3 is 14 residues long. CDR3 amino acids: CASSSGLSGNTIYF. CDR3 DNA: TGTGCCAGCAGCTCGGGACTCTCTGGAAACACCATATATTTT.

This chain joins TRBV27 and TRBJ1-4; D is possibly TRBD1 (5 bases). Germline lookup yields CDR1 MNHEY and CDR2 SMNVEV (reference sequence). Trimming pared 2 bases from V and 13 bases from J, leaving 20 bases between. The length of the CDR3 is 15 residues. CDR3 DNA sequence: TGTGCCAGCAGTTTAAAGGGGCGCCCCTACGATTTACTGTTTTTT. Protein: CASSLKGRPYDLLFF. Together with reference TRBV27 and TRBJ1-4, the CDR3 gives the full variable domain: EAQVTQNPRYLITVTGKKLTVTCSQNMNHEYMSWYRQDPGLGLRQIYYSMNVEVTDKGDVPEGYKVSRKEKRNFPLILESPSPNQTSLYFCASSLKGRPYDLLFFGSGTQLSVL.

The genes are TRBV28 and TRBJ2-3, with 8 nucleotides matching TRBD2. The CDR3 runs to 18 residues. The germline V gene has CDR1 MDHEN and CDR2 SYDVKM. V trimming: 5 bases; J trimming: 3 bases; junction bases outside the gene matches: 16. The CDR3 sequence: CASSTHQSSGGLTDTQYF. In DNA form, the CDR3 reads TGTGCCAGCAGTACACACCAGTCAAGCGGGGGTTTAACAGATACGCAGTATTTT. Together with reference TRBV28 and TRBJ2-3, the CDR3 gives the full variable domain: DVKVTQSSRYLVKRTGEKVFLECVQDMDHENMFWYRQDPGLGLRLIYFSYDVKMKEKGDIPEGYSVSREKKERFSLILESASTNQTSMYLCASSTHQSSGGLTDTQYFGPGTRLTVL.

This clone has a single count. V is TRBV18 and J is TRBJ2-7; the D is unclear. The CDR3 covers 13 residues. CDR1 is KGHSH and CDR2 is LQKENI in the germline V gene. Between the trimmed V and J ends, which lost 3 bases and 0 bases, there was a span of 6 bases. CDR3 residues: CASSPALSYEQYF. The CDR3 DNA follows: TGTGCCAGCTCACCCGCCCTCTCCTACGAGCAGTACTTC.

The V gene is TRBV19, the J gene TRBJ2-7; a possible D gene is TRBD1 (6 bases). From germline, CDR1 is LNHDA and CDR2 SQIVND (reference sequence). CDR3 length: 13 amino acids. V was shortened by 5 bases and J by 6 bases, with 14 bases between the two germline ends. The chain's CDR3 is CASSFTPGVEQYF. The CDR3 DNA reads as TGTGCCAGTAGTTTCACCCCAGGGGTCGAGCAGTACTTC. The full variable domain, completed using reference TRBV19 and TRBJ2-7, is DGGITQSPKYLFRKEGQNVTLSCEQNLNHDAMYWYRQDPGQGLRLIYYSQIVNDFQKGDIAEGYSVSREKKESFPLTVTSAQKNPTAFYLCASSFTPGVEQYFGPGTRLTVT.

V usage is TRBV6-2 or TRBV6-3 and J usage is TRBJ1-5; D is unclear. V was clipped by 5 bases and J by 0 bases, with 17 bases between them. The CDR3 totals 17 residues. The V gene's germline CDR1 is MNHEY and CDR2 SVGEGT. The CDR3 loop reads CASSPGAGLYSNQPQHF. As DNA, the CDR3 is TGTGCCAGCAGTCCCGGAGCTGGACTATATAGCAATCAGCCCCAGCATTTT.

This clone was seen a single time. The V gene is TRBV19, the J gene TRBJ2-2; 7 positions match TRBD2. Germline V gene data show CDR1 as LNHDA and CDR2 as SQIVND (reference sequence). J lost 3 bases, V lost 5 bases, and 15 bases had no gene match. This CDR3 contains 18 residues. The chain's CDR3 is CASSGVDGSSGYTGELFF. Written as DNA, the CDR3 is TGTGCCAGTAGTGGGGTAGATGGATCTAGCGGTTACACCGGGGAGCTGTTTTTT.

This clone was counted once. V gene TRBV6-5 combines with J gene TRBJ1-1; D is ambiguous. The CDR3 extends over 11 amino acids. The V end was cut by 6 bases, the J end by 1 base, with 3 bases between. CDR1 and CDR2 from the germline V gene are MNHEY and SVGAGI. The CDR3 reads CASRENTEAFF. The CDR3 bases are TGTGCCAGCAGGGAGAACACTGAAGCTTTCTTT.

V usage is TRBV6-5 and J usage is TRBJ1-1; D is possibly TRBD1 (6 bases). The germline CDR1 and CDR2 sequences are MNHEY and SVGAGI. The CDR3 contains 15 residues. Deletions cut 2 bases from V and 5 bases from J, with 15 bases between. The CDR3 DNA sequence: TGTGCCAGCAGTTACCCGGGACAACGGAAGACTGAAGCTTTCTTT. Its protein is CASSYPGQRKTEAFF.

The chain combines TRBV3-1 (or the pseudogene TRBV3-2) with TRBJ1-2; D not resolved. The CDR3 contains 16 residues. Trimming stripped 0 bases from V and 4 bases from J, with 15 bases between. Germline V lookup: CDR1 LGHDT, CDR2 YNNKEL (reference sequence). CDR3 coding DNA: TGTGCCAGCAGCCAAGAAGACGGCAGCCTTGGCTATGGCTACACCTTC. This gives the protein CASSQEDGSLGYGYTF.

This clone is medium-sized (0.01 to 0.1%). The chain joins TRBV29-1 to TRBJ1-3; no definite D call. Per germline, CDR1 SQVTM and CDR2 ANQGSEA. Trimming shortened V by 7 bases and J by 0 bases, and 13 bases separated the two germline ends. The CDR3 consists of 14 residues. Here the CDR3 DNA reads TGCAGCGCCCGACGACGGAACTCTGGAAACACCATATATTTT. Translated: CSARRRNSGNTIYF.